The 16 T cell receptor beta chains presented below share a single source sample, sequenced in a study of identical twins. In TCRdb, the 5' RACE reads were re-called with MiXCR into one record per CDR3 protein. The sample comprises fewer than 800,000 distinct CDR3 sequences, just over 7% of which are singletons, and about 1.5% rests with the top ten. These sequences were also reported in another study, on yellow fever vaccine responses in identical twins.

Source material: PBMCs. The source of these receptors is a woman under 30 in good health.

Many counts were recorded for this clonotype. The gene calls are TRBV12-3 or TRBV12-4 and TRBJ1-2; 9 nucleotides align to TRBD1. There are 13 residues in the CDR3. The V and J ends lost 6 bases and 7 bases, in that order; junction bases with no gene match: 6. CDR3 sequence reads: CASSPDRGGGYTF. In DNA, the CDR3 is TGTGCCAGCAGCCCGGACAGGGGCGGTGGCTACACCTTC.

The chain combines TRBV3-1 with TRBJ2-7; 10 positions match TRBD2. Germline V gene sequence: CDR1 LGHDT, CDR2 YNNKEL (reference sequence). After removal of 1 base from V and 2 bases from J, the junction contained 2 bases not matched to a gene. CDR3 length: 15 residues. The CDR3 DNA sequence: TGTGCCAGCAGCCAAGTTAGCGGGAGGCCCTACGAGCAGTACTTC. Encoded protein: CASSQVSGRPYEQYF.

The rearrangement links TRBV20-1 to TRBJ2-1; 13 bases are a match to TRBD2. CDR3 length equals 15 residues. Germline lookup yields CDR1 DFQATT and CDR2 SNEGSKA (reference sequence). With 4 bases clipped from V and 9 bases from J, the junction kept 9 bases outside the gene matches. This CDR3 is CSAKSGTSGKGEQFF. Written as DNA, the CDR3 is TGCAGTGCTAAATCCGGGACTAGCGGGAAAGGTGAGCAGTTCTTC.

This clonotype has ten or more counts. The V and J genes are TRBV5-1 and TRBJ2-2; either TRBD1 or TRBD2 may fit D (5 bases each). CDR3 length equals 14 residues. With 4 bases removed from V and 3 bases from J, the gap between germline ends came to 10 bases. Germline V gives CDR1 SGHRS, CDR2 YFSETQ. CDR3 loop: CASSHGTDTGELFF. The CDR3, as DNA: TGCGCCAGCAGCCACGGGACGGACACCGGGGAGCTGTTTTTT. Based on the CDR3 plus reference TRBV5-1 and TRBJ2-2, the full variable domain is KAGVTQTPRYLIKTRGQQVTLSCSPISGHRSVSWYQQTPGQGLQFLFEYFSETQRNKGNFPGRFSGRQFSNSRSEMNVSTLELGDSALYLCASSHGTDTGELFFGEGSRLTVL.

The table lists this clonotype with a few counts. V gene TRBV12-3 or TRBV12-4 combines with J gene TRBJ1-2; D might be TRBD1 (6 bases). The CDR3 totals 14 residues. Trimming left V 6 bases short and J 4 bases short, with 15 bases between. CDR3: CASSTNRVPYGYTF. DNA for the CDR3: TGTGCCAGCAGCACAAACAGGGTCCCCTATGGCTACACCTTC.

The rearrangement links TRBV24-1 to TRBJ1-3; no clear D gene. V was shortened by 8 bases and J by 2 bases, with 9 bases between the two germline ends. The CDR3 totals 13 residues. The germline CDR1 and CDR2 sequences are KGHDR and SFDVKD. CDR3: CATTDRTGNTIYF. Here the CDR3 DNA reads TGTGCCACCACGGACCGAACTGGAAACACCATATATTTT.

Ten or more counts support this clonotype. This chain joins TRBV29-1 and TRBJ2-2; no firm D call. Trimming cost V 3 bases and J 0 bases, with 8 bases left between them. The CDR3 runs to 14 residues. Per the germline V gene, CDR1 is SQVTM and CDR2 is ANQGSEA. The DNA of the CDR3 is TGCAGCGTTGAGGACGCCGCGAACACCGGGGAGCTGTTTTTT. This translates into CSVEDAANTGELFF.

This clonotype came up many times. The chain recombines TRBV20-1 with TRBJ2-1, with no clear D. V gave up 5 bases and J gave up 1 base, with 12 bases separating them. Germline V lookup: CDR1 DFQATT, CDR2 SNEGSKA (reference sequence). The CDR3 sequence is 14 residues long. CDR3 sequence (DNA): TGCAGTGCTTCCGGGCCTGAGTCCTACAATGAGCAGTTCTTC. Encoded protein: CSASGPESYNEQFF.

In DNA form, the CDR3 reads TGTGCCATCAGTGAGCGGGGTATTGAAGCTTTCTTT. Protein product: CAISERGIEAFF. The gene calls are TRBV10-3 and TRBJ1-1; D not certain. The CDR3 spans 12 residues. Trimming stripped 2 bases from V and 7 bases from J, with 8 bases between. Germline CDR1 ENHRY, CDR2 SYGVKD.

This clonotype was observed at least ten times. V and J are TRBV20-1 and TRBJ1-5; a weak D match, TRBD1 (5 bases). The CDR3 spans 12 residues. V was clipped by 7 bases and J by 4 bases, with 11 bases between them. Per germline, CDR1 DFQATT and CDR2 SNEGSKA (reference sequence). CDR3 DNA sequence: TGCAGTGTGGGGGGGAGGAATCAGCCCCAGCATTTT. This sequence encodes CSVGGRNQPQHF.

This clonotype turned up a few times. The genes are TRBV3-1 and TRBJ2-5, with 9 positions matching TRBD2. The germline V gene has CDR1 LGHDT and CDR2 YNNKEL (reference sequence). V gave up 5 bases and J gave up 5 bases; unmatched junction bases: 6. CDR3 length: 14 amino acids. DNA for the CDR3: TGTGCCAGCAGCTCGCGGGGGGGCCGCGAGACCCAGTACTTC. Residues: CASSSRGGRETQYF.

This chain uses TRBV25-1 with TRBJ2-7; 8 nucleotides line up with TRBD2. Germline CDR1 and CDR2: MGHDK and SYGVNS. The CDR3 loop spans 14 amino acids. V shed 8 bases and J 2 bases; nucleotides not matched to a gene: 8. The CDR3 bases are TGTGCCAGCCGACTAGCGCAGGGGCCCTACGAGCAGTACTTC. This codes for CASRLAQGPYEQYF.

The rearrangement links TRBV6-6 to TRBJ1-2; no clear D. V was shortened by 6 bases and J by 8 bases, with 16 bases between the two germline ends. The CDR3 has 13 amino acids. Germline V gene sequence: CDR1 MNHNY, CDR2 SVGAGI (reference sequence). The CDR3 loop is CASREFLGGGYTF. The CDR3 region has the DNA TGTGCCAGCAGGGAGTTTCTGGGAGGAGGCTACACCTTC.

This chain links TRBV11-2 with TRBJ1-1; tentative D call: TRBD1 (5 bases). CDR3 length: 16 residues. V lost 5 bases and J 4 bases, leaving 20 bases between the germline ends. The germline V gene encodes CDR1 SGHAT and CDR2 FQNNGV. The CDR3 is CASSDYDLGGSTEAFF. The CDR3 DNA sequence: TGTGCCAGCAGCGACTACGACCTCGGGGGATCCACTGAAGCTTTCTTT.

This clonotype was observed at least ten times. The CDR3 DNA sequence: TGCGCCAGCAGCTTGGGACACGTTACAGTCGGGGCCCGGGGCTCTGAAGCTTTCTTT. Translating it yields CASSLGHVTVGARGSEAFF. The chain couples TRBV5-1 to TRBJ1-1, with a tentative D call TRBD1 (5 bases). CDR3 length: 19 residues. From germline, CDR1 is SGHRS and CDR2 YFSETQ. The V and J ends lost 0 bases and 6 bases respectively, with 27 bases between them.

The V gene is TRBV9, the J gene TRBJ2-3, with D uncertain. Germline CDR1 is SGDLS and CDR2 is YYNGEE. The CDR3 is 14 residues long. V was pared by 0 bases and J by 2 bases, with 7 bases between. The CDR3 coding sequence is TGTGCCAGCAGCGTAGAGGTTTACACAGATACGCAGTATTTT. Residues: CASSVEVYTDTQYF.